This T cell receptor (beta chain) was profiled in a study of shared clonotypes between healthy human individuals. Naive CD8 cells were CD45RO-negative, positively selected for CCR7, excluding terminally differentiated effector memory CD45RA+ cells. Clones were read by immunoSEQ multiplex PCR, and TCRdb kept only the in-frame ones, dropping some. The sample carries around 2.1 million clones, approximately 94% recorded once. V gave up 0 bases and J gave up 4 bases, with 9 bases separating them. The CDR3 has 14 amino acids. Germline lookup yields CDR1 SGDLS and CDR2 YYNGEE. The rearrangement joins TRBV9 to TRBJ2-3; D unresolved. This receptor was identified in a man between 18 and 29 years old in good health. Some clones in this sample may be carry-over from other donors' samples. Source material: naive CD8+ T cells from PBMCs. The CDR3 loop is CASSVGDTPDTQYF. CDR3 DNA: TGTGCCAGCAGCGTAGGTGATACTCCAGATACGCAGTATTTT.